This T cell receptor beta chain was profiled in a study of cytomegalovirus exposure and HLA in healthy donors (TCRdb year 2017). At the level of the whole study: An earlier analysis of approximately 590 of the donors reported 250 to 300 Gb of sequence data and 117 million unique TCR beta sequences from 150 million to 200 million T cells. In a later analysis, previously published TCR beta repertoires from several hundred donors were re-analyzed and high-resolution HLA genotyping was added so that TCR occurrence patterns could be studied. Among 350 to 400 genotyped donors of the cohort, an average of around 240,000 unique TCR beta nucleotide sequences were sequenced per donor, around a sixth of them non-productive. An early release that covered 500 to 800 HLA-typed donors contained about 300 gigabases of sequencing data and 65 million to 100 million unique TCR sequences. The number of donors typed differed by locus, with about 629-630 for A, B, C, DRB1 and DQB1, approximately 500 for DQA1, 600 to 610 for DPA1, and around 450 for DPB1. Of the roughly 410 genotyped donors, approximately 81% were placed in the genetic ancestry cluster associated with self-reported Caucasian donors. Rather than using new phenotypic data, the later analysis identified candidate immune exposures from TCR beta sequences and from how often those sequences occurred across donors. HLA typing included class I and class II loci at four-digit resolution. Besides the first cohort of 666 subjects, a separate validation cohort made up of roughly 120 different subjects was used. In an earlier analysis of roughly 540 of the donors, high-throughput TCR beta sequencing was used to judge whether each TCR beta V gene segment behaved as functional or pseudogenic. All discovery cohort repertoires had been generated using a single sequencing platform. Genome-wide SNP genotypes for about 60% of the 666 donors were used in a later genetic analysis, which treated that subset as a discovery cohort. Using immunosequencing, the study profiled T cell repertoires from 640 or so subjects and related those repertoires to cytomegalovirus serostatus. To predict cytomegalovirus infection status, the study combined high-throughput TCR immunosequencing, statistical association of individual TCRs with disease status, and machine learning. Several DR-DQ haplotypes were treated as single units for association and clustering because of strong linkage in the cohort. Donor age, sex, ethnicity and CMV serostatus were collected together with the repertoire data. The study aimed to test whether signatures of past pathogen exposure could be identified by cataloging public T cell receptors. Summary of the overall study and its limitations: Presence/absence analyses assumed roughly uniform sequencing depth across donors, an assumption that may not hold. Because the 87-base-pair reads could not distinguish some IMGT-functional V segments, including TRBV6-2 and TRBV6-3, those segments were excluded. Across donors, most TCR sequences were observed very rarely, whereas some public TCRs were present in many individuals. Correlated functional status among segregating V segments might reflect linkage disequilibrium, but an unknown experimental factor could not be ruled out. A later analysis found that most CMV-associated TCR beta chains appeared HLA-restricted, with HLA associations seemingly driven largely by CMV exposure. Strong co-occurrence of HLA alleles, especially DR and DQ, made assigning TCR associations to individual alleles difficult. Because HLA typing was unavailable for some donors at each locus, only the typed subset was used in association tests. A further reported finding was that TCR beta sequences accurately predicted the HLA-A and HLA-B alleles for most subjects in the first cohort. In a later analysis, several top co-occurrence clusters were reported to appear linked to parvovirus B19, influenza, CMV and Epstein-Barr virus. According to the authors, the approach could potentially be generalized to other disease states and immunological phenotypes. Cytomegalovirus status was reported to be diagnosed by the classifier with high specificity and sensitivity in both the original and validation cohorts. The study listed approximately 160 TCR beta chains as associated with cytomegalovirus. In a later analysis, HLA-associated TCR beta chains showed more clonal expansion and lower generation probabilities than non-associated chains that were equally common. CMV serostatus was the only immune exposure information available for the cohort. According to a later analysis, TCR association rates differed among HLA loci, with DRB1 alleles showing the most associated TCRs and HLA-C alleles showing the fewest. Compared with the 666-donor mean, donors in an Asian-associated ancestry cluster had fewer N-insertions in productive TCRs, according to a later genetic analysis. A later analysis associated about 16,000 TCR beta sequences with specific HLA alleles at a false discovery rate of 0.05. The sequencing pipeline was judged likely to have produced a cluster of highly shared sequence variants as a technical artifact. Broadly in line with IMGT annotations, most TCR beta V segments showed up in productive rearrangements about 87% or about 30% of the time in an earlier analysis of around 600 of the donors. In a later genetic analysis, a missense DCLRE1C variant was associated with V-gene and J-gene trimming of TCR beta chains, and the association was replicated in an independent cohort. The cohort was sequenced for TCR beta chains only, and without alpha or paired-chain data the features that could be detected were limited. Because counts were too low, approximately 15 rarely observed V segments, including chromosome 9 orphons, were excluded from the earlier analysis of several hundred of the donors. In vitro tests confirmed that three of the cytomegalovirus-associated TCR beta chains recognize cytomegalovirus antigens.

From its cysteine to its phenylalanine, the CDR3 spans 16 amino acids. Solely the CDR3 DNA is kept, with 48 bases framed from the first base. The germline V end is reduced by 0 bases and the J end by 4 bases; junction bases left unmatched: 5. As encoded in the germline V gene, CDR1 is SGHRS while CDR2 is YFSETQ. The library was produced with the immunoSEQ multiplex PCR assay. A mixture of 60 forward primers for TCR Vbeta segments and 13 reverse primers for TCR Jbeta segments was used in the multiplex PCR. The CDR3 region of rearranged TCR beta genes was amplified from genomic DNA by a multiplex PCR assay. The amplified TCR beta libraries were sequenced on the Illumina HiSeq System as 87-base-pair reads. Regarding the original processing steps: Across the roughly 600 repertoires, a later analysis counted some 81 million unique TCR beta chains, around 11 million of which were shared by at least two donors. A nearest-neighbor algorithm error-corrected the raw reads and collapsed the reads into unique sequences, merging closely related sequences to remove PCR and sequencing errors. V, D and J gene segments were assigned by aligning CDR3 sequences to IMGT reference sequences. Each retained sequence needed at least a six-nucleotide match to both a V gene segment and a J gene segment. Rearrangements were called productive when the CDR3 lacked stop codons and stayed in frame with V and J; all others were non-productive. CDR3 was defined by IMGT convention, running from the second conserved V-encoded cysteine to the conserved J-encoded phenylalanine. The earlier analysis of 500 to 750 of the donors excluded any sequence lacking an unambiguous match to a single V gene segment. An earlier analysis of 500 to 700 of the donors classified V segments as functional when productive rearrangements were above 56.7% and as segregating when the standard deviation between donors was above 5%. A statistical classification framework was developed to diagnose cytomegalovirus status using the catalog of TCR beta chain sequences. In a later analysis, TCR nucleotide sequences were compared against IMGT/GENE-DB human TR gene sequences so that V and J genes could be assigned. A later analysis assigned CDR3 sequences and most-parsimonious VDJ recombination scenarios with the TCRdist pipeline. In a later analysis, each TCR beta chain was defined by its CDR3 amino acid sequence together with its V-gene family, and reads without a unique V-gene family were excluded. In a later analysis, approximately 640 highly shared, low-generation-probability nucleotide sequences were removed to address suspected cross-contamination and a sequencing artifact. In a later analysis, a clonal expansion index for each public chain was calculated from normalized within-repertoire ranks of inferred template counts. Generation probabilities in a later analysis came from a VDJ recombination model fitted to out-of-frame rearrangements, and those results were checked against IGoR. A later analysis scored TCR-TCR, TCR-HLA and TCR-CMV co-occurrence with hypergeometric tests, applying a repertoire-size bias correction to TCR pairs. A later analysis estimated false discovery rates by permuting HLA or CMV assignments 20 times. In a later analysis, co-occurring TCRs were grouped with DBSCAN, and TCRdist sequence similarity was added when clustering was performed within HLA-allele-positive subsets. Repertoires with fewer than 30,000 or more than 120,000 public chains were left out of co-occurrence clustering, as were several repertoires with anomalous nucleotide sharing. TCRdb holds this immuneACCESS table with in-frame rearrangements only. Some clones are missing; in checked studies, unresolved V genes explain under half, and the rest has no known cause. V and J calls and clone size are given by that table; D and trimming were obtained from the DNA. Counted in this sample were about 130,000 clones; around two thirds of them appeared once. The ten most abundant clones make up roughly 2.7% of the sample.

The cohort comprised hundreds of healthy bone marrow donors. All cohort members were sampled while nominally healthy, although unrecorded immune exposures were likely present. CMV serostatus was positive for 289 and negative for about 55% of the roughly 670 cohort members, and was not recorded for this donor. A peripheral blood sample was collected from each donor, and TCR beta sequencing was performed on peripheral blood mononuclear cells. The Qiagen DNeasy Blood Extraction Kit was used to extract genomic DNA from the blood cell samples. Details on this clone: The specificity of this receptor is unknown. Base quality data are lacking; no much larger clone is found one base away.

Sequenced: PBMCs. The chain joins TRBV5-1 to TRBJ2-1, with 9 central nucleotides matching TRBD2. This TCR was recovered from a human donor in good health. DNA sequence: TGCGCCAGCAGCTTGGTCGCGGGAGGGGGTTACAATGAGCAGTTCTTC. Translated, this is CASSLVAGGGYNEQFF.